The subject of this entry is one TCR beta chain. What it binds is unknown. The data originate from a study of CD8+CD57+ T cells in acquired aplastic anemia. Findings of the study overall: Simpson's diversity of CD8+ cells was not significantly different in patients compared with controls.

V lost 8 bases to trimming and J lost 9 bases; unmatched junction nucleotides: 6. The CDR3 sequence is 13 residues long. Germline loops: CDR1 ENHRY, CDR2 SYGVKD. Only patients with CD8+CD57+ cell expansion on flow cytometry were chosen for sequencing. TCR beta VDJ combinations and CDR3 sequences were profiled from genomic DNA. TCRdb processed the reads anew with MiXCR; each CDR3 protein has one entry. The sample has about 180,000 distinct CDR3 sequences; about 44% are singletons. The chain has TRBV10-3 and TRBJ1-6; 8 bases fit TRBD1. Sequencing was carried out using sorted CD4+, CD8+, or CD8+CD57+ T cells (not recorded which) from PBMCs. The TCR was taken from a human donor with aplastic anemia. This chain's CDR3 is CAIRDRGRSPLHF. In DNA, the CDR3 is TGTGCCATCCGCGACAGGGGACGTTCACCCCTCCACTTT.